The next 16 T cell receptor beta chains were all read from a single sample in a study of post-analysis software for immune sequencing data (dated by TCRdb to between 2015 and 2017). The full study reports these points: Significantly higher frequencies in patients than in controls were found for about five TRBV segments, including TRBV5-6, TRBV5-1 and TRBV20-1.

Receptor amplification or capture employed PCR. TCRdb lists the instrument as Illumina HiSeq 2500. To reduce PCR and sequencing biases, unique molecular identifiers were incorporated into the TCR beta cDNA libraries. Using fastp at Q25 and MiXCR, TCRdb reprocessed the public reads and kept productive beta chains. Each CDR3 protein gets just one entry, which takes the most common genes and DNA from the rows behind it. Within this sample are roughly 430,000 distinct CDR3 sequences, with 39% of them counted one time only. Clones ranked in the top ten supply around 8% of the sample. Antigens of these TCRs are unknown. Material for sequencing was blood. The receptor set was obtained from a girl aged 2 to 10 with multiple sclerosis.

V and J are TRBV4-1 and TRBJ2-5; D may be TRBD2 (7 bases). Trimming took off 3 bases at V and 5 bases at J, with 25 bases between the two ends. Germline V gene data show CDR1 as MGHRA and CDR2 as YSYEKL. The CDR3 has 18 amino acids. CDR3 sequence (DNA): TGCGCCAGCAGCCAGGGGGCTAGCGGACAACCTCCCCAGGAGACCCAGTACTTC. This translates into CASSQGASGQPPQETQYF.

This clonotype was seen only once. One end of the junction is discordant with germline, which a read error may explain. The chain recombines TRBV4-1 with TRBJ2-2; D perhaps matches TRBD1 (6 bases). The CDR3 length is 17 residues. Germline V lookup: CDR1 MGHRA, CDR2 YSYEKL. The CDR3 loop reads CASSQGGTGLRTGERFF. The CDR3 nucleotides read TGCGCCAGCAGCCAAGGAGGAACAGGGTTACGGACCGGGGAGCGGTTTTTT.

The DNA of the CDR3 is TGTGCCAGCAGTTACGGGGGGGCCTCCTACAATGAGCAGTACTTC. This codes for CASSYGGASYNEQYF. The V gene is TRBV6-5, the J gene TRBJ2-1, with a weak D call TRBD2 (7 bases). Gene TRBJ2-7 matches the end of the DNA better, so the J call may be wrong. There are 15 residues in the CDR3. Germline V gene lookup returns CDR1 MNHEY and CDR2 SVGAGI.

As regards this clonotype: A read error may account for a junction end that differs from germline. The CDR3 DNA is TGTGCCAACAGCCAAGGGAACTATGGCTACACCTTC. Protein product: CANSQGNYGYTF. V gene TRBV14 combines with J gene TRBJ1-2; D not resolved. The CDR3 runs to 12 residues. CDR1 and CDR2 (germline): SGHDN, FVKESK.

The rearrangement joins TRBV7-9 to TRBJ2-7; TRBD1 matches 11 bases. The CDR3 sequence is 16 residues long. The V gene's germline CDR1 is SEHNR and CDR2 FQNEAQ (reference sequence). With 5 bases clipped from V and 5 bases from J, the junction kept 11 bases outside the gene matches. The CDR3 loop reads CASSPLQRTGGDEQYF. DNA for the CDR3: TGTGCCAGCAGCCCCCTACAGAGGACAGGGGGCGACGAGCAGTACTTC.

The V and J genes are TRBV3-1 and TRBJ2-3, with TRBD2 identical over 9 bases. The CDR3 runs 18 residues. J lost 2 bases, V lost 5 bases, and 14 bases had no gene match. In germline, CDR1 is LGHDT, CDR2 YNNKEL (reference sequence). The CDR3 DNA is TGTGCCAGCAGCGAACATTTTCCAGCGGGGGGTCCCACAGATACGCAGTATTTT. Amino acids: CASSEHFPAGGPTDTQYF.

For this clonotype: A read error may be the cause here, since a much bigger clone is one base away. This chain links TRBV4-3 with TRBJ2-7; a possible D gene is TRBD2 (5 bases). The V gene lost 1 base and the J gene lost 2 bases, with 12 bases spanning the gap. The germline CDR1 and CDR2 sequences are LGHNA and YSLEER. CDR3 length: 15 residues. In nucleotides, the CDR3 is TGCGCCAGCAGCCAAGTAGCGTGGCTTGCCTACGAGCAGTACTTC. This sequence encodes CASSQVAWLAYEQYF.

CDR3 DNA: TGCGCCAGCAGACAGGTAGGGGGCGAAGAAAAACTGTTTTTT. This encodes CASRQVGGEEKLFF. This chain links TRBV5-1 with TRBJ1-4; 7 bases agree with TRBD1. The CDR3 is 14 residues long. V lost 5 bases, J lost 8 bases, and 9 bases stayed unmatched. Germline values: CDR1 SGHRS, CDR2 YFSETQ.

The gene calls are TRBV20-1 and TRBJ2-7; tentatively, D is TRBD1 or TRBD2 (6 bases each). Near its end, the DNA agrees better with TRBJ2-5, so the J call may be wrong. The CDR3 loop spans 13 amino acids. Germline V gives CDR1 DFQATT, CDR2 SNEGSKA (reference sequence). CDR3 sequence: CSARAGGRETQYF. As DNA, the CDR3 is TGCAGTGCTAGAGCTGGGGGGCGGGAGACCCAGTACTTC.

The V gene is TRBV4-1, the J gene TRBJ2-3; no clear D gene. The CDR3 is 14 residues long. V dropped 3 bases and J dropped 5 bases, with 12 bases sitting between them. Germline CDR1 reads MGHRA; CDR2 reads YSYEKL. CDR3 in DNA: TGCGCCAGCAGCCAGTTAGGGCCTCGAGATACGCAGTATTTT. It specifies CASSQLGPRDTQYF.

This sequence joins TRBV28 and TRBJ2-3; D gene ambiguous. This CDR3 has 11 amino acids. Trimming removed 8 bases at V and 2 bases at J, with 5 bases between. Looked up from germline, CDR1 is MDHEN and CDR2 is SYDVKM. CDR3 region: CASYSTDTQYF. Written as DNA, the CDR3 is TGTGCCAGCTATTCCACAGATACGCAGTATTTT.

The chain links TRBV29-1 to TRBJ1-2; D uncertain. Per the germline V gene, CDR1 is SQVTM and CDR2 is ANQGSEA. The CDR3 is 13 residues long. Trimming took 1 base from V and 6 from J, leaving 12 bases between them. CDR3 in amino acids: CSVEGRVSNGYTF. The CDR3 nucleotides are TGCAGCGTTGAAGGTCGGGTATCAAATGGCTACACCTTC.

There are many counts of this clonotype. This may stem from a read error, because a much larger clone lies one nucleotide away. The V gene is TRBV4-1, the J gene TRBJ1-5; tentative D call: TRBD1 (5 bases). CDR3 size: 14 residues. CDR1 and CDR2 from the germline V gene are MGHRA and YSYEKL. V was pared by 0 bases and J by 7 bases, with 10 bases between. The CDR3 spells CASSQDPGRQPQHF. For the CDR3, the DNA is TGCGCCAGCAGCCAAGATCCAGGGAGGCAGCCCCAGCATTTT.

This clonotype was counted between two and nine times. The chain recombines TRBV7-3 with TRBJ1-6; possible D gene TRBD1, 6 bases. The CDR3 loop spans 15 amino acids. The V gene's germline CDR1 is SGHTA and CDR2 FQGTGA. The V and J ends lost 10 bases and 3 bases respectively, with 16 bases between them. The CDR3 loop is CAIAIQGLYNSPLHF. CDR3 in DNA: TGTGCCATCGCGATTCAGGGGCTCTATAATTCACCCCTCCACTTT.

The rearrangement joins TRBV12-3 or TRBV12-4 to TRBJ1-5; 7 bases fit TRBD1. The CDR3 sequence is 16 residues long. The V and J ends lost 6 bases and 4 bases, in that order; junction bases with no gene match: 12. CDR3 region: CASSRKGDSSNQPQHF. CDR3 DNA sequence: TGTGCCAGCAGCCGAAAAGGGGACAGCAGTAATCAGCCCCAGCATTTT.

The sample holds a few counts of this clonotype. The chain links TRBV6-1 to TRBJ1-2, with D unresolved. V lost 6 bases and J 2 bases, leaving 16 bases between the germline ends. The CDR3 covers 15 residues. Germline loops: CDR1 MNHNS, CDR2 SASEGT. The DNA of the CDR3 is TGTGCCAGCAGCGCCCTAAGTGGCCTCAACTATGGCTACACCTTC. Encoded protein: CASSALSGLNYGYTF.